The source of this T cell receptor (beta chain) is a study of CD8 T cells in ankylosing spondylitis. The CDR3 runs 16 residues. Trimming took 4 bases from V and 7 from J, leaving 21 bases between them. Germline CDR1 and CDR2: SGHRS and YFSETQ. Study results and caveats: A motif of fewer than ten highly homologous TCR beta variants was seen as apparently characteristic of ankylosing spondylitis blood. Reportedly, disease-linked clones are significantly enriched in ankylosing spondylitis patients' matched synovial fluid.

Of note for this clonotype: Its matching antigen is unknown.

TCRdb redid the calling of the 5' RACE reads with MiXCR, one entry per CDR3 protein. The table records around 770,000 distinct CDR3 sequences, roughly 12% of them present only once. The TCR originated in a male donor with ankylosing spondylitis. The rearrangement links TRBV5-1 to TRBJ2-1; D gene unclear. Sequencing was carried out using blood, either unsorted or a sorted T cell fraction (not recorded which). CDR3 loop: CASSLTLFTLINEQFF. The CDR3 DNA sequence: TGCGCCAGCAGCCTGACGTTGTTCACACTTATTAATGAGCAGTTCTTC.